These 22 T cell receptor beta chains came from one sample sequenced in a study of T cells in Graves' hyperthyroidism and ophthalmopathy. Researchers amplified the TCR beta CDR3 regions from RNA transcripts. The HTBI primer set drove a first-round RT-PCR of the TCR CDR3. TCRdb reanalysed the multiplex PCR reads using MiXCR and keeps one entry per CDR3 protein. The sample has hundreds of thousands of distinct CDR3 sequences; about 15% are singletons. Material: blood. The receptors shown here come from a woman aged 35 to 49 with Graves' ophthalmopathy.

This clonotype has just a few counts. The genes are TRBV28 and TRBJ2-4, with 7 bases identical to TRBD2. J lost 0 bases, V lost 7 bases, and 9 bases had no gene match. This CDR3 has 16 amino acids. Germline CDR1 is MDHEN and CDR2 is SYDVKM. Here the CDR3 reads CASMAKSGGAKNIQYF. The CDR3 DNA reads TGTGCCAGCATGGCCAAATCGGGGGGAGCCAAAAACATTCAGTACTTC.

This clonotype has a count of ten or more. The rearrangement joins TRBV29-1 to TRBJ1-1; D unclear. This CDR3 comprises 13 residues. Trimming took 6 bases from V and 4 from J, leaving 15 bases between them. Per germline, CDR1 SQVTM and CDR2 ANQGSEA. The CDR3: CSVREQLATEAFF. The CDR3 coding sequence is TGCAGCGTGCGGGAACAGTTAGCCACTGAAGCTTTCTTT.

This clonotype was observed many times. This sequence joins TRBV2 and TRBJ2-4; no clear D. Trimming took off 2 bases at V and 2 bases at J, with 7 bases between the two ends. The CDR3 extends over 14 amino acids. The V gene's germline CDR1 is SNHLY and CDR2 FYNNEI. The CDR3, as DNA: TGTGCCAGCAGTGAAACCGGCACCAAAAACATTCAGTACTTC. Amino acid sequence: CASSETGTKNIQYF.

This clonotype was seen repeatedly, ten times or more. The chain has TRBV6-5 and TRBJ2-6; 8 bases are a match to TRBD1. The germline gives CDR1 MNHEY, CDR2 SVGAGI. J gave up 2 bases and V 0 bases, and 0 bases lay outside the gene matches. The CDR3 covers 16 residues. This chain's CDR3 is CASSYSDRAGANVLTF. CDR3 coding DNA: TGTGCCAGCAGTTACTCGGACAGGGCTGGGGCCAACGTCCTGACTTTC.

At least ten counts were recorded for this clonotype. The V and J genes are TRBV2 and TRBJ1-1, with D perhaps matching TRBD1 (6 bases). The germline V gene encodes CDR1 SNHLY and CDR2 FYNNEI. The CDR3 has 13 residues. Trimming shortened V by 8 bases and J by 7 bases, and 17 bases separated the two germline ends. As DNA, the CDR3 is TGTGCCAGCTCCCCTGGGGGGGCGCGTGAAGCTTTCTTT. This gives the protein CASSPGGAREAFF.

This clonotype was recorded many times. The rearrangement uses TRBV10-1 and TRBJ1-3, with D possibly matching TRBD1 (6 bases). CDR1 WNHNN and CDR2 SYGVQD come from the germline V gene (reference sequence). V dropped 9 bases and J dropped 0 bases, with 9 bases sitting between them. The CDR3 sequence is 13 residues long. The CDR3 loop reads CARTGCSGNTIYF. In DNA form, the CDR3 reads TGCGCCAGGACAGGCTGCTCTGGAAACACCATATATTTT.

Ten or more counts support this clonotype. The rearrangement links TRBV25-1 to TRBJ2-5; D is uncertain. CDR3 length equals 13 residues. The V gene lost 3 bases and the J gene lost 5 bases, with 10 bases spanning the gap. Germline V gene lookup returns CDR1 MGHDK and CDR2 SYGVNS. CDR3 DNA sequence: TGTGCCAGCAGTGAGGTTGGGATGGAGACCCAGTACTTC. This sequence encodes CASSEVGMETQYF.

This clonotype was seen a few times. V is TRBV6-1 and J is TRBJ2-2; TRBD2 agrees at 11 bases. The length of the CDR3 is 17 residues. Germline values: CDR1 MNHNS, CDR2 SASEGT. J was trimmed by 4 bases and V by 5 bases; bases with no gene match: 9. The CDR3 nucleotides are TGTGCCAGCAGTATCACTAGCGGGAGTCAGGTCACCGGGGAGCTGTTTTTT. This codes for CASSITSGSQVTGELFF.

This clonotype was seen many times. The chain is built from TRBV7-9 and TRBJ1-1; no definite D call. CDR3 size: 12 residues. Germline lookup yields CDR1 SEHNR and CDR2 FQNEAQ (reference sequence). V lost 5 bases to trimming and J lost 5 bases, with 9 bases between them. Here the CDR3 reads CASSPLGTEAFF. For the CDR3, the DNA is TGTGCCAGCAGCCCTCTGGGTACTGAAGCTTTCTTT.

This clonotype has more than one count but fewer than ten. This sequence joins TRBV3-1 and TRBJ2-5; D may be TRBD1 (5 bases). Germline V lookup: CDR1 LGHDT, CDR2 YNNKEL (reference sequence). Trimming took 4 bases from V and 5 from J, leaving 14 bases between them. The CDR3 covers 14 residues. CDR3 DNA sequence: TGTGCCAGCAGCCCCCAGGGAATTCTGGAGACCCAGTACTTC. This gives the protein CASSPQGILETQYF.

The chain links TRBV12-3 or TRBV12-4 to TRBJ2-5; D might be TRBD2 (5 bases). The V gene lost 1 base and the J gene lost 2 bases, with 8 bases spanning the gap. This CDR3 is 14 amino acids long. The CDR3 region is CASSLDGKQETQYF. DNA for the CDR3: TGTGCCAGCAGTTTAGACGGGAAACAAGAGACCCAGTACTTC.

This clonotype came up many times. The chain recombines TRBV19 with TRBJ2-7, with TRBD1 as a possible D gene (6 bases). This CDR3 spans 14 amino acids. Germline V gene data show CDR1 as LNHDA and CDR2 as SQIVND (reference sequence). V was cut by 8 bases and J by 2 bases, with 16 bases left in between. The CDR3 sequence is CASCPGAGAYEQYF. For the CDR3, the DNA is TGTGCCAGTTGTCCAGGGGCGGGTGCCTACGAGCAGTACTTC.

The chain carries TRBV18 and TRBJ2-7; a weak D match, TRBD2 (5 bases). This CDR3 contains 14 residues. V was pared by 1 base and J by 2 bases, with 9 bases between. Per germline, CDR1 KGHSH and CDR2 LQKENI. CDR3 sequence: CASSPRRDPYEQYF. CDR3 bases: TGTGCCAGCTCACCACGTCGGGATCCCTACGAGCAGTACTTC.

This clonotype was detected only a few times. The V and J genes are TRBV6-2 or TRBV6-3 and TRBJ1-5; no clear D gene. Between the trimmed V and J ends, which lost 2 bases and 0 bases, there was a span of 17 bases. Looked up from germline, CDR1 is MNHEY and CDR2 is SVGEGT. CDR3 size: 18 residues. The CDR3 nucleotides read TGTGCCAGCAGTTACACCCCCCCGGAGGATTATAGCAATCAGCCCCAGCATTTT. Protein: CASSYTPPEDYSNQPQHF.

This clonotype was counted ten times or more. The chain couples TRBV12-3 or TRBV12-4 to TRBJ1-5; a possible D gene is TRBD1 (6 bases). The V end lost 3 bases, the J end lost 11 bases, and 14 bases lay between the germline ends. This CDR3 contains 13 residues. CDR3 nucleotide sequence: TGTGCCAGCAGTTTGGGCAGCCCAGGGGCCCAGCATTTT. It encodes CASSLGSPGAQHF.

This clonotype was recorded many times. The CDR3 DNA reads TGCAGCGTGGGTGGACAGGGGAAATACTACGAGCAGTACTTC. Protein sequence: CSVGGQGKYYEQYF. V gene TRBV29-1 combines with J gene TRBJ2-7; 9 positions match TRBD1. Germline CDR1 reads SQVTM; CDR2 reads ANQGSEA. CDR3 size: 14 residues. Trimming took 6 bases from V and 3 from J; bases not matched to a gene: 9.

This clonotype has a count of ten or more. The CDR3 sequence is CSAPRAGGSRGETQYF. The CDR3 coding sequence is TGCAGTGCCCCGAGGGCGGGAGGCTCTAGAGGAGAGACCCAGTACTTC. The chain recombines TRBV20-1 with TRBJ2-5, with 8 bases lining up with TRBD2. CDR1 and CDR2 (germline): DFQATT, SNEGSKA (reference sequence). The CDR3 covers 16 residues. The trim removed 6 bases at V and 4 bases at J, leaving 16 bases unmatched.

This clonotype was seen many times. This chain links TRBV6-5 with TRBJ1-2; 7 bases match TRBD1. Germline values: CDR1 MNHEY, CDR2 SVGAGI. CDR3 length: 14 amino acids. V was clipped by 7 bases and J by 1 base; unmatched bases: 6. In nucleotides, the CDR3 is TGTGCCAGCACCGCGACAGGGTATAACTATGGCTACACCTTC. Protein product: CASTATGYNYGYTF.

The rearrangement links TRBV4-2 to TRBJ2-4; 7 bases align to TRBD2. V shed 0 bases, J shed 8 bases, and the junction held 7 bases outside the gene matches. Germline assignment: CDR1 LGHNA and CDR2 YNFKEQ. CDR3 length equals 15 residues. The CDR3 loop reads CASSQDARGGDIQYF. For the CDR3, the DNA is TGTGCCAGCAGCCAAGATGCCCGGGGAGGGGACATTCAGTACTTC.

This clonotype has at least ten counts. The CDR3 region has the DNA TGCAGCGTTAGGGGGTCGGCCTACGAGCAGTACTTC. Its translation is CSVRGSAYEQYF. The rearrangement joins TRBV29-1 to TRBJ2-7, with D maybe TRBD1 (6 bases). CDR3 length: 12 amino acids. The V gene's germline CDR1 is SQVTM and CDR2 ANQGSEA. With 5 bases removed from V and 2 bases from J, the gap between germline ends came to 10 bases.

This clonotype was recorded many times. This chain links TRBV6-1 with TRBJ2-5, with TRBD1 identical over 9 bases. The CDR3 extends over 15 amino acids. V trimming: 3 bases; J trimming: 1 base; junction bases outside the gene matches: 3. Germline lookup yields CDR1 MNHNS and CDR2 SASEGT. CDR3 bases: TGTGCCAGCAGTGACCCGGGACAGGGCCAAGAGACCCAGTACTTC. Encoded protein: CASSDPGQGQETQYF.

The table lists this clonotype with a few counts. The J gene is TRBJ1-6, the V gene TRBV19; D is undetermined. CDR1 and CDR2 (germline): LNHDA, SQIVND (reference sequence). Between the trimmed V and J ends, which lost 5 bases and 8 bases, there was a span of 10 bases. This CDR3 is 13 amino acids long. CDR3 sequence reads: CASSWTGDSPLHF. Here the CDR3 DNA reads TGTGCCAGTAGTTGGACCGGCGATTCACCCCTCCACTTT.